This TCR beta chain was identified in a study of blood T cell repertoires in COVID-19. Looking at the study overall: Sources were T cells, B-cell-depleted T cells, or PBMCs; the material itself was cDNA or gDNA.

This clone appeared once. Methods used by the authors: Amplification with reference gene primers provided the estimates of nucleated cell counts. Using immunoSEQ multiplex PCR, the repertoire was profiled, and TCRdb retains in-frame clones only, with some absent. V and J calls and clone size follow that table, whereas D and trimming were derived from the DNA. The sample holds hundreds of thousands of clones, 70% to 90% seen once. The CDR3 is made up of 14 amino acids. V lost 4 bases and J 1 base, leaving 10 bases between the germline ends. Germline-derived CDR1 and CDR2 are MNHEY and SVGAGI. The source of this sequence is a woman aged 25 to 39 with active or convalescent COVID-19. Material for sequencing was peripheral blood. The rearrangement uses TRBV6-5 and TRBJ1-1; TRBD1 might be the D (6 bases). In DNA, the CDR3 is TGTGCCAGCAGTTCCCCGACAGGGAACACTGAAGCTTTCTTT. Its translation: CASSSPTGNTEAFF.